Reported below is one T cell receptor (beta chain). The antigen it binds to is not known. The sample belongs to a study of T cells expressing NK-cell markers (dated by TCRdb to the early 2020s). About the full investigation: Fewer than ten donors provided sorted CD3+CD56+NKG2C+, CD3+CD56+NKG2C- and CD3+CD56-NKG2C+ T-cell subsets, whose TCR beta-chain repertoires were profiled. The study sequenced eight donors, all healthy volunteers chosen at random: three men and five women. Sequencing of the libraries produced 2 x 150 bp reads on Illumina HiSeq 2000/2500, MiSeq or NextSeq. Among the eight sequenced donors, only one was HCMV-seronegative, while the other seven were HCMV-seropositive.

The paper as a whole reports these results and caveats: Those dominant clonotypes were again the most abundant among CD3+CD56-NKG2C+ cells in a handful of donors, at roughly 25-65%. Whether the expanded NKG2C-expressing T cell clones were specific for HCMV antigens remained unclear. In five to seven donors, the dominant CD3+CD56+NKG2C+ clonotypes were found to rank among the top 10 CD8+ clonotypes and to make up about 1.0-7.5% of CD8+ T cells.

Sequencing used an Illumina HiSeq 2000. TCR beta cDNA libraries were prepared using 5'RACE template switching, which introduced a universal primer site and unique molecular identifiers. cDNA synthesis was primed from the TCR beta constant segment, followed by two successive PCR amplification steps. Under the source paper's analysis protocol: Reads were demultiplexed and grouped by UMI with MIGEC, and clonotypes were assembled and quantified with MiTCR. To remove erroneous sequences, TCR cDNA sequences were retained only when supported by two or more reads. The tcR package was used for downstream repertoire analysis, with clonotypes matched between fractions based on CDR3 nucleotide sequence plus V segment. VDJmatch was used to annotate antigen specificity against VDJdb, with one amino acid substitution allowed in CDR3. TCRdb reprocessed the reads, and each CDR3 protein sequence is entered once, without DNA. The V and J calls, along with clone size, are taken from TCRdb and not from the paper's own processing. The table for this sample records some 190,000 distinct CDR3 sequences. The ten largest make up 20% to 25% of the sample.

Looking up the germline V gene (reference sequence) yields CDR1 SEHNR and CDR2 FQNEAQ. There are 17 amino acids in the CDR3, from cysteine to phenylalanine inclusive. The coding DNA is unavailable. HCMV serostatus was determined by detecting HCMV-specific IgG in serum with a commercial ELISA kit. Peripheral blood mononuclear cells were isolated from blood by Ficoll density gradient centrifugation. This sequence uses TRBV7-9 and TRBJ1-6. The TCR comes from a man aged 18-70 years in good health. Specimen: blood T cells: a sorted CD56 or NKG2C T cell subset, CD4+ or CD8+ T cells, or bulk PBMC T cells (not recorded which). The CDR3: CASSLAGISSYNSPLHF.